A selection of T cell receptor beta chains follows, all from one sample in a study of OX40 agonist ivuxolimab in advanced cancers. The method was immunoSEQ multiplex PCR; TCRdb's version includes in-frame clones alone and lacks a portion of them. The sample carries approximately 61,000 clones, 70% to 90% recorded once. The material sequenced was CD4+ or CD8+ T cells sorted from blood, taken in a trial of the OX40 agonist ivuxolimab. These receptors were obtained from an adult with an advanced solid tumor such as melanoma, head and neck, liver or kidney cancer. Both conserved end residues are part of each CDR3. The order of the fields is D gene, V gene, clone size, J gene, CDR3 DNA, CDR3 protein. D genes are given only for firm matches. Clone size is shown for a subset of rows, as once, few, many or a class of expanded clone.

.	TRBV7-6	.	TRBJ2-1	TGTGCCAGCAGCTTTGGGCAGGGCCGTCCCCATGAGCAGTTCTTC	CASSFGQGRPHEQFF
.	TRBV5-6	few	TRBJ2-1	TGTGCCAGCAGCTTCTCCCCCACGGCGGGCTCCTACAATGAGCAGTTCTTC	CASSFSPTAGSYNEQFF
TRBD1	TRBV30	few	TRBJ2-7	TGTGCCTCATGGGGACAGGGGGTCCCCGAGCAGTACTTC	CASWGQGVPEQYF
.	TRBV7-9	.	TRBJ1-5	TGTGCCAGCAGCCCGGGGACTTTAGATGGGCCCCAGCATTTT	CASSPGTLDGPQHF
.	TRBV5-6	.	TRBJ1-1	TGTGCCAGCAGCTTTGGGGCGCGAGGCACTGAAGCTTTCTTT	CASSFGARGTEAFF
.	TRBV2	.	TRBJ1-1	TGTGCCAGCAGTCTTCGGGGGGGCCTTGAAGCTTTCTTT	CASSLRGGLEAFF
.	TRBV19	.	TRBJ2-2	TGTGCCAGCCGAGACGGGGGAGGCCCCTTAAGCGGGGAGCTGTTTTTT	CASRDGGGPLSGELFF
TRBD2	TRBV7-2	.	TRBJ2-7	TGTGCCAGCAGCTTGGCCAGGGAGGGCGAGCAGTACTTC	CASSLAREGEQYF
.	TRBV28	.	TRBJ1-1	TGTGCCAGCAGTTTGCGGGGGCTGGCTTTCTTT	CASSLRGLAFF
TRBD1	TRBV27	.	TRBJ2-7	TGTGCCAGCAGGCGGACAGGGTGGGAGAGCTCCTACGAGCAGTACTTC	CASRRTGWESSYEQYF
.	TRBV29-1	.	TRBJ1-4	TGCAGCGTTGAAGACCGAACTTTCGGGGGGGGGAATGAAAAACTGTTTTTT	CSVEDRTFGGGNEKLFF
.	TRBV30	.	TRBJ2-2	TGTGCCTGGAGTGTCGAGACAGACGGGGAGCTGTTTTTT	CAWSVETDGELFF
.	TRBV9	.	TRBJ2-5	TGTGCCAGCAGCAGGGGGATTGAAGAGACCCAGTACTTC	CASSRGIEETQYF
TRBD2	TRBV9	.	TRBJ2-1	TGTGCCAGCAGCCCTCGTAGCGGGGGGGCCTTTGTCAATGAGCAGTTCTTC	CASSPRSGGAFVNEQFF
.	TRBV6-5	.	TRBJ2-2	TGTGCCAGCAGTTCACTAGTAGGGGAGCTGTTTTTT	CASSSLVGELFF
.	TRBV5-1	.	TRBJ2-3	TGCGCCAGCAGCTTGGCCACAGGGTTCGGCACAGATACGCAGTATTTT	CASSLATGFGTDTQYF
TRBD1	TRBV4-1	.	TRBJ1-1	TGCGCCAGCAGCCAACAAGAACTCGGGACAGGGTTGAACACTGAAGCTTTCTTT	CASSQQELGTGLNTEAFF
TRBD1	TRBV10-3	.	TRBJ1-4	TGTGCCATCAGTGAGCCCCCGGGACAGGGAAACGCAACTAATGAAAAACTGTTTTTT	CAISEPPGQGNATNEKLFF
TRBD1	TRBV2	.	TRBJ2-7	TGTGCCACTAGCCGAGGGACAGGCTACGAGCAGTACTTC	CATSRGTGYEQYF
.	TRBV7-2	.	TRBJ1-2	TGTGCCAGCAGACCATCTGCGGTCGGACGGGTCTTCGGCTACACCTTC	CASRPSAVGRVFGYTF
TRBD1	TRBV7-9	once	TRBJ1-5	TGTGCCAGCAGTCAAGGGACAGGGGCCGGCCAGCCCCAGCATTTT	CASSQGTGAGQPQHF
TRBD1	TRBV28	.	TRBJ1-5	TGTGCCAGCAGTTTACGCTCAGGGGGCGGCAATCAGCCCCAGCATTTT	CASSLRSGGGNQPQHF
.	TRBV6-6	.	TRBJ1-2	TGTGCCAGCAGTTACTCGGGCTTGGGGGCCTATGGCTACACCTTC	CASSYSGLGAYGYTF
.	TRBV9	.	TRBJ2-1	TGTGCCAGCAGCGTAAACCGTGAGCAGTTCTTC	CASSVNREQFF
.	TRBV25-1	.	TRBJ1-2	TGTGCCAGCAGTGAATCAAATGTAAGGCCCAGTTATGGCTACACCTTC	CASSESNVRPSYGYTF
.	TRBV5-1	once	TRBJ2-1	TGCGCCAGCAGCTTGTCGGGGGACTATGAGCAGTTCTTC	CASSLSGDYEQFF
TRBD2	TRBV9	.	TRBJ2-2	TGTGCCAGCAGCGCAGCTAGCGGGGCGAACACCGGGGAGCTGTTTTTT	CASSAASGANTGELFF
TRBD1	TRBV5-5	.	TRBJ2-7	TGTGCCAGCAGCGCCCGGGACAGGGGTCACTACGAGCAGTACTTC	CASSARDRGHYEQYF
.	TRBV7-8	.	TRBJ2-7	TGTGCCAGCAGCTTAGCGAATCGGGTGACAACCCACGAGCAGTACTTC	CASSLANRVTTHEQYF
.	TRBV2	.	TRBJ1-2	TGTGCCAGCAGTGGGGAGACAGGACGGAGCGGCTACACCTTC	CASSGETGRSGYTF
TRBD1	TRBV6-4	.	TRBJ1-1	TGTGCCAGCAGGAAAGGAACAGGGGACACTGAAGCTTTCTTT	CASRKGTGDTEAFF
TRBD1	TRBV2	.	TRBJ1-2	TGTGCCAGCAGACAGGGGGCGGATGGCTACACCTTC	CASRQGADGYTF
.	TRBV20-1	.	TRBJ1-2	TGCAGTGCTAGACAGAACGGCTACACCTTC	CSARQNGYTF
.	TRBV10-1	.	TRBJ2-3	TGCGCCAGCAGTGTTAGCACAGATACGCAGTATTTT	CASSVSTDTQYF
.	TRBV6-6	.	TRBJ1-1	TGTGCCAGCAGTTACTCAGACATGAACACTGAAGCTTTCTTT	CASSYSDMNTEAFF
.	TRBV7-2	.	TRBJ1-3	TGTGCCAGCAGCTTAGGGACGGTTGGAAACACCATATATTTT	CASSLGTVGNTIYF
.	TRBV9	.	TRBJ2-2	TGTGCCAGCAGCCCCTTCCAAGGGGGCACCGGGGAGCTGTTTTTT	CASSPFQGGTGELFF
.	TRBV7-9	.	TRBJ2-3	TGTGCCAGCAGCTTAGCGTCCAGCACAGATACGCAGTATTTT	CASSLASSTDTQYF
.	TRBV14	.	TRBJ2-1	TGTGCCAGCAGCCAAGATACGGATTACGAGCAGTTCTTC	CASSQDTDYEQFF
.	TRBV28	.	TRBJ2-7	TGTGCCAGCAGCCTCACTGGCCACTCCTACGAGCAGTACTTC	CASSLTGHSYEQYF
.	TRBV28	.	TRBJ2-7	TGTGCCAGCAGCTCGAGGACCCCACGGGAGCAGTACTTC	CASSSRTPREQYF
TRBD2	TRBV10-3	once	TRBJ2-5	TGTGCCATCAGTGAAGGGCTAGCGGGAGGGCCTCAAGAGACCCAGTACTTC	CAISEGLAGGPQETQYF
.	TRBV7-9	.	TRBJ2-3	TGTGCCAGCAGCTACGAGGGACTCACAGATACGCAGTATTTT	CASSYEGLTDTQYF
.	TRBV2	many	TRBJ2-7	TGTGCCAGCACCAGACAGGAGACCTACGAGCAGTACTTC	CASTRQETYEQYF
TRBD1	TRBV11-2	.	TRBJ2-2	TGTGCCAGCAGCTTAGGTTGGGGACAGGGGCCTAACACCGGGGAGCTGTTTTTT	CASSLGWGQGPNTGELFF
.	TRBV5-1	.	TRBJ2-3	TGCGCCAGCAGCTTGGCAGGGGGGGCTAGCACAGATACGCAGTATTTT	CASSLAGGASTDTQYF
TRBD1	TRBV9	.	TRBJ2-2	TGTGCCAGCAGCCCCCGGACAGGGATGAACACCGGGGAGCTGTTTTTT	CASSPRTGMNTGELFF
.	TRBV27	.	TRBJ2-3	TGTGCCAGCAGGGGGTACAACGGGAGAGGGGCTGATACGCAGTATTTT	CASRGYNGRGADTQYF
.	TRBV5-1	.	TRBJ1-2	TGCGCCAGCAGCCCACAGGGAGACTATGGCTACACCTTC	CASSPQGDYGYTF
TRBD2	TRBV4-3	once	TRBJ2-5	TGCGCCAGCAGCCAAACGGGGGGGAGCCAAGAGACCCAGTACTTC	CASSQTGGSQETQYF
TRBD1	TRBV7-7	.	TRBJ2-5	TGTGCCAGCAGCCTGGGGACAGGGGGAAAGACCCAGTACTTC	CASSLGTGGKTQYF
TRBD2	TRBV7-2	.	TRBJ2-7	TGTGCCAGCAGCTGGGCTAGCGGGGGTGAATACGAGCAGTACTTC	CASSWASGGEYEQYF
TRBD1	TRBV7-9	.	TRBJ1-1	TGTGCCAGCAGCTTCCGACAGGGAAATTCGGCTGAAGCTTTCTTT	CASSFRQGNSAEAFF
.	TRBV30	.	TRBJ1-1	TGTGCCTGGGCTAAGCGCCCAGATTTAGCTTTCTTT	CAWAKRPDLAFF